Given below is one T cell receptor (beta chain) in context. Its antigen is currently unknown. It was unfractionated whole blood from which total RNA was extracted. This sample was taken from a study of human T cells and chemical hapten exposure. Study observations and caveats: Among TCRs, those above 1 in 1000 frequency were unaffected by DPC sensitization.

The library put unique molecular identifiers onto individual cDNA molecules. Study processing details: Sequenced samples showed a median of around 91,000 TCRs each, with counts running from around 25,000 to 690,000. TCRdb passed the 5' RACE reads through MiXCR, listing each CDR3 protein once. For this entry, the V and J calls and clone size follow TCRdb and not the study's own pipeline. The sample lists tens of thousands of distinct CDR3 sequences, 15% seen once, with approximately 6.2% in the top ten. V was cut by 4 bases and J by 0 bases, with 7 bases left in between. CDR3 size: 15 residues. The chain is built from TRBV12-3 or TRBV12-4 and TRBJ2-6; no firm D call. The source is a female donor in good health. CDR3 loop: CASSSQNSGANVLTF. CDR3 in DNA: TGTGCCAGCAGTTCGCAGAACTCTGGGGCCAACGTCCTGACTTTC.